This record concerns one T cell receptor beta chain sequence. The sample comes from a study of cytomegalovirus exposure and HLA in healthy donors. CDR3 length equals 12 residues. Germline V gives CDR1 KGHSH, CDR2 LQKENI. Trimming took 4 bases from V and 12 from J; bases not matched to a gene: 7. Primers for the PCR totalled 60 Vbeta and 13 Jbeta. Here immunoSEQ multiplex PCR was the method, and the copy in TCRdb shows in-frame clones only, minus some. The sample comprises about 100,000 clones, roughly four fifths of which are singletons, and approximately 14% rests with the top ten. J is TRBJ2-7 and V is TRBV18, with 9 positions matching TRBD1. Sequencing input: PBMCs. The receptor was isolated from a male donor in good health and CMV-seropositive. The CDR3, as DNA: TGTGCCAGCTCACATAGACAGGGGGAACTGTACTTC. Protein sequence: CASSHRQGELYF. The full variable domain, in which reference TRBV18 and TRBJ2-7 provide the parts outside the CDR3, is NAGVMQNPRHLVRRRGQEARLRCSPMKGHSHVYWYRQLPEEGLKFMVYLQKENIIDESGMPKERFSAEFPKEGPSILRIQQVVRGDSAAYFCASSHRQGELYFGPGTRLTVT.